Here is one TCR beta chain with its context. V lost 3 bases, J lost 5 bases, and 13 bases stayed unmatched. Germline CDR1 MDHEN, CDR2 SYDVKM. The CDR3 sequence is 18 residues long. MiXCR, applied by TCRdb to the 5' RACE reads, yields one record per CDR3 protein. In the table there are nearly 100,000 distinct CDR3 sequences, roughly a sixth of which are singletons. This entry comes from a study of T cells of healthy individuals. The sequence derives from a human donor in good health. The chain recombines TRBV28 with TRBJ1-1; TRBD1 aligns across 12 bases. CDR3 residues: CASSFVYGDRGQGTEAFF. CDR3 nucleotide sequence: TGTGCCAGCAGTTTCGTTTATGGGGACAGGGGGCAGGGGACTGAAGCTTTCTTT.